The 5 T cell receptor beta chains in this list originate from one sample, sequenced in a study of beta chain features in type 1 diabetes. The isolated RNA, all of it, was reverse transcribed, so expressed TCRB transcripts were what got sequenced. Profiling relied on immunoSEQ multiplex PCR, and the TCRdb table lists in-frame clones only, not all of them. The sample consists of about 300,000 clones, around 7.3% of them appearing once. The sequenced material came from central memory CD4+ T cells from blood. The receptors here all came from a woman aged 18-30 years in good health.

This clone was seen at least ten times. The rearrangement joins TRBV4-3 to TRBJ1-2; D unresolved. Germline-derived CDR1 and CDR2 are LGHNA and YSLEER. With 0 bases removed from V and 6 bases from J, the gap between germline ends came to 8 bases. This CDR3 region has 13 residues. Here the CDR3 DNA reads TGCGCCAGCAGCCAAGAAATGTTCCATGGCTACACCTTC. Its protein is CASSQEMFHGYTF.

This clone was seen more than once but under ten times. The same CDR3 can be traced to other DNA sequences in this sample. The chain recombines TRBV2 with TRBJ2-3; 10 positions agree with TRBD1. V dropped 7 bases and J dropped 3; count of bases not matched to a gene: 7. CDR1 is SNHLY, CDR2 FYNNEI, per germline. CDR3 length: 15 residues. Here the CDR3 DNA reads TGTGCCAGCACCACAAGGACAGGGGGAACAGATACGCAGTATTTT. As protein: CASTTRTGGTDTQYF.

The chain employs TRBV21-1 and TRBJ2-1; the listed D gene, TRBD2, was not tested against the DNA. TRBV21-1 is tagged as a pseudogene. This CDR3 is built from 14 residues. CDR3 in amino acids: CARQTSGQYNEQFF. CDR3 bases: TGTGCCAGGCAGACTAGCGGGCAGTACAATGAGCAGTTCTTC.

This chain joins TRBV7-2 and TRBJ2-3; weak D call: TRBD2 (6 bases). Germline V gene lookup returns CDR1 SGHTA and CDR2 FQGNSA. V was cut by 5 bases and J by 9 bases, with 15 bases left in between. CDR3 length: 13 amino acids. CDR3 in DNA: TGTGCCAGCAGCGCCACTCCGGGAGACACGCAGTATTTT. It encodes CASSATPGDTQYF. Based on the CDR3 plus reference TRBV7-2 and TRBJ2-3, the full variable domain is GAGVSQSPSNKVTEKGKDVELRCDPISGHTALYWYRQSLGQGLEFLIYFQGNSAPDKSGLPSDRFSAERTGGSVSTLTIQRTQQEDSAVYLCASSATPGDTQYFGPGTRLTVL.

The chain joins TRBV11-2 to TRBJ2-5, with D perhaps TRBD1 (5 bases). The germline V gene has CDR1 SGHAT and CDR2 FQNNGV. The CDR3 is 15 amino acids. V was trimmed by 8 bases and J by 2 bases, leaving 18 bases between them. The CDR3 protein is CASGRRQNHQETQYF. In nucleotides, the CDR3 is TGTGCCAGCGGCAGGAGACAGAACCATCAAGAGACCCAGTACTTC.